This T cell receptor (beta chain) was found in a study of identical twins. Unique molecular identifiers were present on the cDNA, which also gained a universal primer site by template switching. Using its own MiXCR run on the 5' RACE reads, TCRdb lists one record per CDR3 protein. The table has approximately 620,000 distinct CDR3 sequences, 8.6% seen once. CDR3 size: 14 residues. Deletions cut 0 bases from V and 4 bases from J, with 7 bases between. CDR1 is LGHNA, CDR2 YSLEER, per germline. This clonotype appeared many times. Its specificity is unknown. Findings and caveats of the study: Because invariant MAIT and iNKT cells could be present, zero-insertion analyses could be partly confounded.

In addition, the sample was reused for a study of yellow fever vaccine responses in identical twins.

The rearrangement joins TRBV4-3 to TRBJ1-5; TRBD1 is a possible D gene (6 bases). Sequenced material: PBMCs. The TCR sequence derives from a young woman in good health. CDR3 DNA: TGCGCCAGCAGCCAAGAAGGGGGTAATCAGCCCCAGCATTTT. Its translation is CASSQEGGNQPQHF.